The clone carrying this T cell receptor (beta chain) was counted a single time. Antigen unknown. Trimming removed 0 bases from V and 9 bases from J, with 18 bases in between. The CDR3 totals 15 residues. CDR1 is SGDLS and CDR2 is YYNGEE in the germline V gene. The data are from a study of cytomegalovirus exposure and HLA in healthy donors. Study-level results: Rare TCR sequences predominated, though certain public TCRs were found in many donors. Overall, 164 TCR beta chains were annotated as cytomegalovirus-associated. Clusters of TCRs from the first cohort tended to co-occur in the roughly 120 validation repertoires (as a later analysis found).

Clones were read by immunoSEQ multiplex PCR, and TCRdb kept only the in-frame ones, dropping some. The table records some 290,000 clones, 88% of them present only once. V gene TRBV9 combines with J gene TRBJ1-2; the D gene is possibly TRBD1 (6 bases). What was sequenced was PBMCs. This clonotype originated in a young man in good health and CMV-seronegative. CDR3 sequence reads: CASSVVRGSQPSYTF. The CDR3 region has the DNA TGTGCCAGCAGCGTAGTCAGGGGATCTCAGCCAAGCTACACCTTC.